The entry below gives a single T cell receptor (beta chain) sequence along with its context. Sequenced by immunoSEQ multiplex PCR; TCRdb stores in-frame clones only, minus some. The sample carries some 100,000 clones, around 83% recorded once. The data belong to a study of blood T cell repertoires in COVID-19. The CDR3 has 14 amino acids. V shed 10 bases, J shed 5 bases, and the junction held 9 bases outside the gene matches. Germline CDR1 reads MDHEN; CDR2 reads SYDVKM. This chain connects TRBV28 to TRBJ2-1, with 9 bases identical to TRBD2. Source material: peripheral blood. The sequence came from a woman older than 75 with active or convalescent COVID-19. CDR3 sequence (DNA): TGTGCCACCTATCTAGCGGGGCGCGACAATGAGCAGTTCTTC. The encoded protein is CATYLAGRDNEQFF. The entire variable domain, with the rest obtained from reference TRBV28 and TRBJ2-1, is as follows: DVKVTQSSRYLVKRTGEKVFLECVQDMDHENMFWYRQDPGLGLRLIYFSYDVKMKEKGDIPEGYSVSREKKERFSLILESASTNQTSMYLCATYLAGRDNEQFFGPGTRLTVL.